This T cell receptor beta chain was identified in a study of blood T cells in healthy people across ages. Points from the study as a whole: CMV infection status of these donors was not known. A greater number of naive CD4+ cells and higher diversity distinguished long-lived donors from aged donors.

Combining a sample-barcoded 5' primer with a J-beta primer mix, a second PCR ran for roughly 6 to 12 cycles. Samples each returned at least 3 million CDR3-containing paired-end reads. One entry per CDR3 protein, called by TCRdb with MiXCR from the 5' RACE reads. The data show some 900,000 distinct CDR3 sequences, roughly 48% seen once. Staff drew roughly 10 milliliters of peripheral blood from each donor. The CDR3 is 17 amino acids. Looked up from germline, CDR1 is LGHNA and CDR2 is YNFKEQ. Trimming took 4 bases from V and 0 from J; bases not matched to a gene: 8. This clonotype has just a few counts. Its cognate antigen is unknown.

The clonotype was recovered from a man in his thirties or forties in good health. The specimen sequenced was blood. The genes are TRBV4-2 and TRBJ2-3, with 9 bases identical to TRBD2. CDR3 sequence reads: CASSRGGGASSTDTQYF. In nucleotides, the CDR3 is TGTGCCAGCAGCCGTGGCGGGGGGGCCTCTAGCACAGATACGCAGTATTTT.